Sequencing of this T cell receptor (beta chain) was carried out in a study of blood T cells in healthy people across ages. The donors, all healthy, were Caucasians living in Russia, aged roughly 6 to 100. Staff drew around 10 milliliters of peripheral blood from each donor. Alongside a J-beta primer mix, a sample-barcoded 5' primer served in a second PCR lasting 7 to 11 cycles. Every sample gave at least 3 million paired-end reads containing CDR3. TCRdb re-called the 5' RACE reads with MiXCR, one entry per CDR3 protein. The repertoire has some 760,000 distinct CDR3 sequences, about 25% of them found once; the top ten carry more than 8.5%. Separately, the same data were catalogued under a study of T cells of mothers and their children. Per that paper: A few healthy Caucasian mothers served as donors, and their six children did as well.

This TCR derives from a boy between 10 and 17 years old in good health. Sequencing was performed on blood.

The CDR3 spells CASSGRYEQFF. The DNA of the CDR3 is TGTGCCAGCAGCGGCAGGTATGAGCAGTTCTTC. The J gene is TRBJ2-1, the V gene TRBV12-3 or TRBV12-4; the D is unclear. The CDR3 extends over 11 amino acids. Trimming cost V 6 bases and J 8 bases, with 8 bases left between them.